This T cell receptor (beta chain) was sequenced for a study of T cell responses to AZD1222 COVID-19 vaccine. Study-level findings and limits: Seropositive status at baseline applied to only five to seven AZD1222 recipients. The donor group comprised mostly white British people and more females; the analysis possibly underestimated clonal diversity. Spike regions recognized by vaccine-associated CD4 TCRs spanned the protein, led by 160-218 and 743-854. Samples come after the peak T cell response, not at day 14.

Sequenced by immunoSEQ multiplex PCR; TCRdb stores in-frame clones only, minus some. The sample records around 120,000 clones, 75% to 90% being singletons. In germline, CDR1 is SGHTA, CDR2 FQGTGA. CDR3 length: 15 amino acids. With V trimmed by 5 bases and J by 4 bases, 4 bases remained unmatched. Notes on this clone: Antigen unknown.

The chain links TRBV7-3 to TRBJ2-1; 11 nucleotides agree with TRBD2. The source was peripheral blood, collected on day 0 of AZD1222 vaccination. This receptor was identified in an adult in good health. The CDR3 spells CASSEGTSGYNEQFF. The CDR3 DNA reads TGTGCCAGCAGCGAAGGGACTAGCGGTTACAATGAGCAGTTCTTC.